This TCR beta chain emerged from a study of T cells in localized non-small cell lung cancer. TCRdb keeps only in-frame clones here, not all; method: immunoSEQ multiplex PCR. The table has 60,000 to 75,000 clones, approximately 84% seen once; the top ten hold roughly 13%. Study results and limitations: Longer overall survival was linked to higher blood T cell density. Clonality peaked in uninvolved adjacent lung rather than tumor. Investigators sequenced only a single tumor region, leaving heterogeneity possible. Appearance in adjacent lung was seen for a median 57 of the top 100 tumor clones.

Details on this clone: As yet, its antigen is unknown.

The specimen was peripheral blood, collected before any cancer treatment. The TCR was taken from an older female donor with stage I lung adenocarcinoma.

CDR3: CASSGRRDGEQYF. The CDR3 DNA sequence: TGTGCCAGCAGTGGACGCCGCGATGGTGAGCAGTACTTC. This chain uses TRBV2 with TRBJ2-7; no clear D. Germline V lookup: CDR1 SNHLY, CDR2 FYNNEI. The CDR3 is 13 residues long. Trimming shortened V by 4 bases and J by 7 bases, and 14 bases separated the two germline ends.